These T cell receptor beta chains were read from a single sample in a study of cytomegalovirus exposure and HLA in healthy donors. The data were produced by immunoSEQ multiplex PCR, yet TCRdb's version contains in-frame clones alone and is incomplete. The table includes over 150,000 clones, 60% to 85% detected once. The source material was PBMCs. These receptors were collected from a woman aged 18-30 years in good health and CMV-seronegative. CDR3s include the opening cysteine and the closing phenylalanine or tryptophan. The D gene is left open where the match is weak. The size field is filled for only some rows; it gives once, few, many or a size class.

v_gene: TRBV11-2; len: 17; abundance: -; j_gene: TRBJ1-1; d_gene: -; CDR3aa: CASSFGLATNLPTEAFF; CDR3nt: TGTGCCAGCAGCTTTGGGCTGGCCACCAATCTCCCCACTGAAGCTTTCTTT
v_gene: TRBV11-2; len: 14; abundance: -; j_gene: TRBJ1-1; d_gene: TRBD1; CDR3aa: CASRIDRGNTEAFF; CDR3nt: TGTGCCAGCAGAATTGACAGGGGGAACACTGAAGCTTTCTTT
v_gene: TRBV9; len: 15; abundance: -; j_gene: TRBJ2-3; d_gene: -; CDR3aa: CASSVGSPGADTQYF; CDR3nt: TGTGCCAGCAGCGTAGGAAGCCCGGGAGCAGATACGCAGTATTTT
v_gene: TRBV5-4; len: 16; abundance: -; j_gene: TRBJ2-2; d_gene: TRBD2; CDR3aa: CASSPTRGGGTGELFF; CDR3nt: TGTGCCAGCAGCCCCACCCGGGGGGGCGGTACCGGGGAGCTGTTTTTT
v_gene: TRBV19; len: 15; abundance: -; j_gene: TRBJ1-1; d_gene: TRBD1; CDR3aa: CASSTRTGVNTEAFF; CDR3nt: TGTGCCAGTAGTACTCGAACAGGGGTCAACACTGAAGCTTTCTTT
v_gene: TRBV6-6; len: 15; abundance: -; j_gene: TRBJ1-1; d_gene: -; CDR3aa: CASNTPGARATEAFF; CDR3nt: TGTGCCAGCAACACTCCGGGAGCAAGGGCCACTGAAGCTTTCTTT
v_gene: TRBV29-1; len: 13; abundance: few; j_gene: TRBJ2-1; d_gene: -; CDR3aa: CSVDEGGYNEQFF; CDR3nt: TGCAGCGTTGATGAGGGGGGGTACAATGAGCAGTTCTTC
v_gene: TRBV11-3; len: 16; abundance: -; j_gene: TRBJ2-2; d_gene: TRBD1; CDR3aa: CASSSDRGLGTGELFF; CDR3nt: TGTGCCAGCAGCTCCGACAGGGGGCTCGGCACCGGGGAGCTGTTTTTT
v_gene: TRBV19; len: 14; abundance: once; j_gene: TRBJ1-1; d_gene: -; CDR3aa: CASSIVSLNTEAFF; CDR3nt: TGTGCCAGTAGTATAGTGAGCTTGAACACTGAAGCTTTCTTT
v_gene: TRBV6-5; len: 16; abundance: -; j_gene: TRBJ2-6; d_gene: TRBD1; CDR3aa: CASSYYRGSGANVLTF; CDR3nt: TGTGCCAGCAGTTACTACAGGGGTTCTGGGGCCAACGTCCTGACTTTC
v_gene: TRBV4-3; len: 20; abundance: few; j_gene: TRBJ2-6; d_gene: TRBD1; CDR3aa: CASSQAVGDSLHSGANVLTF; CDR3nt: TGCGCCAGCAGCCAAGCAGTGGGGGACAGCTTACACTCTGGGGCCAACGTCCTGACTTTC
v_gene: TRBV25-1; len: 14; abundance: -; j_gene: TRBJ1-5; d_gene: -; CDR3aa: CASSEGSGSQPQHF; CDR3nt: TGTGCCAGCAGTGAAGGATCGGGGTCTCAGCCCCAGCATTTT
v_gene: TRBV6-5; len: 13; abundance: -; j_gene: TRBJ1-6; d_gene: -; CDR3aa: CASSLQYNSPLHF; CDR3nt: TGTGCCAGCAGCTTACAGTATAATTCACCCCTCCACTTT
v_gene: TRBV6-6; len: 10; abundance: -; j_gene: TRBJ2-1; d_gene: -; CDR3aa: CASRGLEQFF; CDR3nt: TGTGCCAGCAGGGGCTTAGAGCAGTTCTTC
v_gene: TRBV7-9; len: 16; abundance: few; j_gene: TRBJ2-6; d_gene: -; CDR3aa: CASSLYTSPGANVLTF; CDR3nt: TGTGCCAGCAGCTTATACACATCTCCCGGGGCCAACGTCCTGACTTTC
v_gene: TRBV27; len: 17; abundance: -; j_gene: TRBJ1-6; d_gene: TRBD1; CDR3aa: CASSFRGQTGRNSPLHF; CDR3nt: TGTGCCAGCAGTTTTAGAGGCCAGACAGGGAGGAATTCACCCCTCCACTTT
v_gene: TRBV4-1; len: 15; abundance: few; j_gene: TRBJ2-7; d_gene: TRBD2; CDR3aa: CASSQDSAGVNEQYF; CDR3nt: TGCGCCAGCAGCCAAGATTCGGCGGGAGTCAACGAGCAGTACTTC
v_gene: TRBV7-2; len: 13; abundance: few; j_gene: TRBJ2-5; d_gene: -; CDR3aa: CASSLPGDGTQYF; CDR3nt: TGTGCCAGCAGCTTACCGGGTGATGGGACCCAGTACTTC
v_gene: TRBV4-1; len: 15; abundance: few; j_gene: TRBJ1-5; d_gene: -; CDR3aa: CASSHPDRNNQPQHF; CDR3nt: TGCGCCAGCAGCCACCCGGACAGAAACAATCAGCCCCAGCATTTT
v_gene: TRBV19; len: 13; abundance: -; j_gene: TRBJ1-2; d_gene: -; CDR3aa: CASSISPGYGYTF; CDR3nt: TGTGCCAGTAGTATAAGTCCCGGGTATGGCTACACCTTC
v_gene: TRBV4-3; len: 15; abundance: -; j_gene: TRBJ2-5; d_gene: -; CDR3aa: CASSPLPGQGETQYF; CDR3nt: TGCGCCAGCAGCCCACTCCCGGGACAAGGAGAGACCCAGTACTTC
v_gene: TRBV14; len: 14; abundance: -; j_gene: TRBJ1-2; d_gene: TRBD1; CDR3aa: CASSLTGQGYGYTF; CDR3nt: TGTGCCAGCAGCCTGACAGGGCAAGGCTATGGCTACACCTTC
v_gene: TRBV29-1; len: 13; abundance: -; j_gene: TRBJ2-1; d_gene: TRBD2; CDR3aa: CSVDREGVYEQFF; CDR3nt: TGCAGCGTTGACCGGGAGGGGGTCTATGAGCAGTTCTTC
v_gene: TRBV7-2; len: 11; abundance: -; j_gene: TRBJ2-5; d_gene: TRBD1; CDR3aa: CASSLTGQKDF; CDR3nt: TGTGCCAGCAGCCTGACGGGACAGAAGGACTTC
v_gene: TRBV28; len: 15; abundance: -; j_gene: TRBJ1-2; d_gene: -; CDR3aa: CASSLSYSVSNGYTF; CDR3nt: TGTGCCAGCAGTTTATCGTACAGTGTTTCGAATGGCTACACCTTC
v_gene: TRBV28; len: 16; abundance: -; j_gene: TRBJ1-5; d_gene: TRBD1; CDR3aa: CASSLWGTGSNQPQHF; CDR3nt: TGTGCCAGCAGTTTATGGGGGACAGGGAGCAATCAGCCCCAGCATTTT
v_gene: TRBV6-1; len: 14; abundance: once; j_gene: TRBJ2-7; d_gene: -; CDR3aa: CASSGDYGGYEQYF; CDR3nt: TGTGCCAGCAGTGGAGACTACGGGGGCTACGAGCAGTACTTC
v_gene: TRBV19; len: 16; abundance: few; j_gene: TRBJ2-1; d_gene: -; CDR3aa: CASSGFGGFPYNEQFF; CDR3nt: TGTGCCAGTAGTGGGTTTGGGGGGTTCCCCTACAATGAGCAGTTCTTC
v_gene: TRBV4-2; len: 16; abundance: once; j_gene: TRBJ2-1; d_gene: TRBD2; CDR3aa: CASSRTGTRGKNEQFF; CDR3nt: TGTGCCAGCAGCCGGACCGGGACTAGAGGGAAGAATGAGCAGTTCTTC
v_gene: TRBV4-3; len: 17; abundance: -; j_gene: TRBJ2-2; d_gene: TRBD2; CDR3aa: CASSQDYARGGAGELFF; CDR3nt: TGCGCCAGCAGCCAAGATTACGCTCGGGGGGGGGCCGGGGAGCTGTTTTTT
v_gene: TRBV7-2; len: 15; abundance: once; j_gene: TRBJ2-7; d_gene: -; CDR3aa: CASSPDGKYTYEQYF; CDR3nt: TGTGCCAGCAGCCCGGACGGGAAGTACACCTACGAGCAGTACTTC
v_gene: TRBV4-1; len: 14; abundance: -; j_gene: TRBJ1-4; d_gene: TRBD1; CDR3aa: CASSSTGINEKLFF; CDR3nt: TGCGCCAGCAGCTCGACAGGGATTAATGAAAAACTGTTTTTT
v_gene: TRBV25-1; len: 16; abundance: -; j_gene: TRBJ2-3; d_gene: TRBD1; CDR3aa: CASVRQSGGFTDTQYF; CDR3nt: TGTGCCAGCGTACGCCAATCAGGGGGCTTCACAGATACGCAGTATTTT
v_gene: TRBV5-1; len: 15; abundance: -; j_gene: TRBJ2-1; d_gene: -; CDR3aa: CASSPLDSGNNEQFF; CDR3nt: TGCGCCAGCAGCCCATTGGACAGCGGCAACAATGAGCAGTTCTTC
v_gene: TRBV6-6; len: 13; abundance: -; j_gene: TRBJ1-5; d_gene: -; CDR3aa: CASTQGNGRSQHF; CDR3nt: TGTGCCAGCACCCAAGGCAATGGGAGGTCCCAGCATTTT
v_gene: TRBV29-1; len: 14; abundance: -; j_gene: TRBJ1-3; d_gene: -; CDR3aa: CSVVGETSGNTIYF; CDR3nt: TGCAGCGTTGTAGGGGAAACCTCTGGAAACACCATATATTTT
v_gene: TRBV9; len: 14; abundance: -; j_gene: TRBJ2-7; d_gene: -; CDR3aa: CASSQTGNSYEQYF; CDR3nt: TGTGCCAGCAGCCAAACAGGGAACTCCTACGAGCAGTACTTC
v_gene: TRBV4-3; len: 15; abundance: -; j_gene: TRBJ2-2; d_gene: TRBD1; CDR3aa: CASSQDQGATGELFF; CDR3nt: TGCGCCAGCAGCCAAGATCAGGGGGCCACCGGGGAGCTGTTTTTT
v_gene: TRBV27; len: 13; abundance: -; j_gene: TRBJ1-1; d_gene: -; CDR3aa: CASSARVGTEAFF; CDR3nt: TGTGCCAGCAGTGCCAGGGTGGGAACTGAAGCTTTCTTT
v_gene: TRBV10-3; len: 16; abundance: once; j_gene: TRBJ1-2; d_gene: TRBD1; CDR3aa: CAISEYRTGDPYGYTF; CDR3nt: TGTGCCATCAGTGAGTATCGGACAGGGGACCCCTATGGCTACACCTTC
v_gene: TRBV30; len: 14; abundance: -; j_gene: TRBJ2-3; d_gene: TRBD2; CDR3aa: CAVTTSGRTDTQYF; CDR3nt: TGTGCCGTCACGACTAGCGGGAGAACAGATACGCAGTATTTT
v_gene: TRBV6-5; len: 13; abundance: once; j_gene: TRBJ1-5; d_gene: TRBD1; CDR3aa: CASRLTGGQPQHF; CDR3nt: TGTGCCAGCAGACTCACAGGGGGTCAGCCCCAGCATTTT
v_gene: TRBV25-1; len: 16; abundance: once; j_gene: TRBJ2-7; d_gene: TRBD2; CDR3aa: CASSLGTSGIGHEQYF; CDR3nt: TGTGCCAGCAGTTTGGGGACTAGCGGCATAGGGCACGAGCAGTACTTC
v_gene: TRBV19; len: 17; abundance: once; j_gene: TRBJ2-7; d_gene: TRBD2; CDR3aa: CASSIGTSGRSSYEQYF; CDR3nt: TGTGCCAGTAGTATCGGGACTAGCGGGAGGAGCTCCTACGAGCAGTACTTC
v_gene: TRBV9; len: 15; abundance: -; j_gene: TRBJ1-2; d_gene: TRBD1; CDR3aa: CASSGDRGDFNGYTF; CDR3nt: TGTGCCAGCAGCGGAGACAGGGGCGATTTTAACGGCTACACCTTC
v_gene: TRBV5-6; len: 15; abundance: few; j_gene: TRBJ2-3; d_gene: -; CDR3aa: CASSLGRYTTDTQYF; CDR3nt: TGTGCCAGCAGCTTGGGGCGGTACACCACAGATACGCAGTATTTT
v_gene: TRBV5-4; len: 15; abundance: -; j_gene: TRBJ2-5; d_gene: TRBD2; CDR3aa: CASSFTGGSGETQYF; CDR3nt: TGTGCCAGCAGCTTTACGGGGGGTTCGGGTGAGACCCAGTACTTC
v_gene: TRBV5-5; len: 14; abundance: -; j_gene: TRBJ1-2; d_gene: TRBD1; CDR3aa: CASRSPGQGGGYTF; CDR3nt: TGTGCCAGCAGGTCCCCGGGACAGGGCGGTGGCTACACCTTC
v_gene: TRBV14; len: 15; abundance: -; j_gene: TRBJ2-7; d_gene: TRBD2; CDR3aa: CASSPESGSRNEQYF; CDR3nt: TGTGCCAGCAGCCCCGAGAGCGGGAGTCGGAACGAGCAGTACTTC
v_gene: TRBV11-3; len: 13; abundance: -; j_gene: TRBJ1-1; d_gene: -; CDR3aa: CASSPGGGTEAFF; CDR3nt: TGTGCCAGCAGCCCAGGAGGCGGCACTGAAGCTTTCTTT
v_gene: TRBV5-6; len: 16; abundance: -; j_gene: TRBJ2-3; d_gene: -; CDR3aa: CASSLATRRSTDTQYF; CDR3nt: TGTGCCAGCAGCTTGGCGACACGTCGAAGCACAGATACGCAGTATTTT
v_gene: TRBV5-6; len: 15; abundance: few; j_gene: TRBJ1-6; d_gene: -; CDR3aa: CASSLGASYNSPLHF; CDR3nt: TGTGCCAGCAGCCTGGGGGCCTCCTATAATTCACCCCTCCACTTT
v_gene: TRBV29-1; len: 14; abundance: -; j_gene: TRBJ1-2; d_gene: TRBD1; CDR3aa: CSVETGQTNYGYTF; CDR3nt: TGCAGCGTTGAGACGGGACAGACTAACTATGGCTACACCTTC
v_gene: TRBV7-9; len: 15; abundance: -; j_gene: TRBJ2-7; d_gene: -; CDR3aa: CASSPMDSRAYEQYF; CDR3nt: TGTGCCAGCAGCCCTATGGACAGCCGGGCCTACGAGCAGTACTTC
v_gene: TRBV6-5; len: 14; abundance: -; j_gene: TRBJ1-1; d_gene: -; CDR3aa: CASSYGRGGTEAFF; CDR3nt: TGTGCCAGCAGTTACGGGAGGGGAGGGACTGAAGCTTTCTTT
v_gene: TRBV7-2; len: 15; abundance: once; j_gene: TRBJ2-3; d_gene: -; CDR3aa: CASSPGLTVADTQYF; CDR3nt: TGTGCCAGCAGCCCTGGACTAACGGTAGCAGATACGCAGTATTTT